What follows are 10 T cell receptor beta chains derived from one specimen sequenced in a study of shared clonotypes between healthy human individuals. The data were produced by immunoSEQ multiplex PCR, yet TCRdb's version contains in-frame clones alone and is incomplete. The data show 2 million to 2.5 million clones, with roughly 95% seen just once and more than 0.1% held by the top ten. The sample taken for sequencing was naive CD4+ T cells sorted from blood. Subset meaning: CD45RA+ positively selected. These receptors all stem from a man between 18 and 35 years old in good health.

The rearrangement uses TRBV5-4 and TRBJ2-7, with 11 bases identical to TRBD2. Germline CDR1 and CDR2: SGHNT and YYREEE (reference sequence). The CDR3 is 16 amino acids. V shed 0 bases and J 2 bases; nucleotides not matched to a gene: 4. The CDR3 spells CASSLASGGITYEQYF. CDR3 in DNA: TGTGCCAGCAGCTTGGCTAGCGGGGGGATTACCTACGAGCAGTACTTC.

V usage is TRBV5-6 and J usage is TRBJ1-5, with D unclear. V shed 2 bases and J shed 3 bases, with 9 bases lying between them. The CDR3 contains 14 residues. CDR1 is SGHDT and CDR2 is YYEEEE in the germline V gene. The DNA for the CDR3 is TGTGCCAGCAGCTTCGCAGGTACCAATCAGCCCCAGCATTTT. As protein: CASSFAGTNQPQHF.

J is TRBJ1-1 and V is TRBV5-1, with unresolved D. Trimming stripped 5 bases from V and 2 bases from J, with 10 bases between. The CDR3 contains 13 residues. CDR1 SGHRS and CDR2 YFSETQ come from the germline V gene. The CDR3 spells CASSGQTNTEAFF. CDR3 bases: TGCGCCAGCAGTGGTCAGACTAACACTGAAGCTTTCTTT.

The chain employs TRBV5-1 and TRBJ2-3, with D perhaps matching TRBD1 (5 bases). The CDR3 has 15 amino acids. The V end lost 1 base, the J end lost 2 bases, and 11 bases lay between the germline ends. CDR1 is SGHRS and CDR2 is YFSETQ in the germline V gene. The CDR3 protein is CASSLSQAPTDTQYF. The CDR3 nucleotides read TGCGCCAGCAGCTTGTCACAGGCCCCCACAGATACGCAGTATTTT.

The rearrangement joins TRBV9 to TRBJ2-2; D call uncertain. V was cut by 4 bases and J by 5 bases, with 15 bases left in between. Per the germline V gene, CDR1 is SGDLS and CDR2 is YYNGEE. This CDR3 contains 15 residues. CDR3 bases: TGTGCCAGCAGCCCCCTGAGCTCGAGTACCGGGGAGCTGTTTTTT. Translating it yields CASSPLSSSTGELFF.

The V and J genes are TRBV5-4 and TRBJ1-6; the D gene is possibly TRBD1 (5 bases). The CDR3 runs 15 residues. With 3 bases removed from V and 5 bases from J, the gap between germline ends came to 12 bases. Per germline, CDR1 SGHNT and CDR2 YYREEE (reference sequence). The CDR3 coding sequence is TGTGCCAGCAGCTCGGGACTCAAGGATAATTCACCCCTCCACTTT. It specifies CASSSGLKDNSPLHF. Combining the CDR3 with reference TRBV5-4 and TRBJ1-6 gives the whole variable domain ETGVTQSPTHLIKTRGQQVTLRCSSQSGHNTVSWYQQALGQGPQFIFQYYREEENGRGNFPPRFSGLQFPNYSSELNVNALELDDSALYLCASSSGLKDNSPLHFGNGTRLTVT.

J is TRBJ2-7 and V is TRBV23-1, with D hard to call. TRBV23-1 carries the ORF label, with uncertain function. V was shortened by 4 bases and J by 3 bases, with 10 bases between the two germline ends. The CDR3 extends over 13 amino acids. CDR3 nucleotides: TGCGCCAGCAGTCGGGCTAGATGCTACGAGCAGTACTTC. Amino acids: CASSRARCYEQYF.

The rearrangement joins TRBV11-3 to TRBJ1-5, with D tentatively TRBD1 (5 bases). Per the germline V gene, CDR1 is SGHNT and CDR2 is YENEEA. The CDR3 has 16 residues. Trimming cost V 5 bases and J 0 bases, with 14 bases left between them. The CDR3 region has the DNA TGTGCCAGCAGCCCATGGACACGGTATAGCAATCAGCCCCAGCATTTT. It codes for CASSPWTRYSNQPQHF.

The genes are TRBV2 and TRBJ2-1; TRBD2 is a possible D gene (5 bases). Trimming stripped 11 bases from V and 8 bases from J, with 31 bases between. CDR3 size: 17 residues. Germline V CDR1 and CDR2: SNHLY, FYNNEI. This chain's CDR3 is CAGAEFLKTPSVDEQFF. The CDR3 coding sequence is TGTGCCGGAGCGGAGTTCTTGAAGACCCCCTCCGTTGATGAGCAGTTCTTC.

A single count supports this clone. The DNA of the CDR3 is TGTGCCAGCAGTTCGACAGGGGTACGTACAGATACGCAGTATTTT. As protein: CASSSTGVRTDTQYF. The chain has TRBV27 and TRBJ2-3, with TRBD1 matching over 8 bases. Trimming at V came to 4 bases and at J to 3 bases, leaving 6 bases not matched to a gene. The CDR3 loop spans 15 amino acids. Germline-derived CDR1 and CDR2 are MNHEY and SMNVEV (reference sequence).